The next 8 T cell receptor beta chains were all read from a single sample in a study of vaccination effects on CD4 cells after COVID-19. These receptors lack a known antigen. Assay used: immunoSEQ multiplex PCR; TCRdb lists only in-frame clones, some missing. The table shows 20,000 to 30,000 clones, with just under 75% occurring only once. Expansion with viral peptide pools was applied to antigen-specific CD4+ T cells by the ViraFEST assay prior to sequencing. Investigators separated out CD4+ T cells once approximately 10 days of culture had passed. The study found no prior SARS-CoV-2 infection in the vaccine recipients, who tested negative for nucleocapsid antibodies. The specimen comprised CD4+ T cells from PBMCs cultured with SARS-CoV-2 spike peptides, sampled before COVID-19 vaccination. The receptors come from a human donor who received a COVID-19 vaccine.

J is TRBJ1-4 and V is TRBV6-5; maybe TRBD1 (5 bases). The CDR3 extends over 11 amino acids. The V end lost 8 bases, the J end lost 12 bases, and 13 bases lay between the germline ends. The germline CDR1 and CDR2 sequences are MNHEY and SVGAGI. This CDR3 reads CASARAWELFF. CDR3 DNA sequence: TGTGCCAGCGCCAGGGCATGGGAACTGTTTTTT.

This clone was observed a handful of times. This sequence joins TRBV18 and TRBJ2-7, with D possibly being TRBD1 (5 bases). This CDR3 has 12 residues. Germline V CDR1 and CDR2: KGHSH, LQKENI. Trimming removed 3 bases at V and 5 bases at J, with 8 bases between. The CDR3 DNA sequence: TGTGCCAGCTCACCCCAGGGCGACGAGCAGTACTTC. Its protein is CASSPQGDEQYF. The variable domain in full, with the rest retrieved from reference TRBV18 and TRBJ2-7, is NAGVMQNPRHLVRRRGQEARLRCSPMKGHSHVYWYRQLPEEGLKFMVYLQKENIIDESGMPKERFSAEFPKEGPSILRIQQVVRGDSAAYFCASSPQGDEQYFGPGTRLTVT.

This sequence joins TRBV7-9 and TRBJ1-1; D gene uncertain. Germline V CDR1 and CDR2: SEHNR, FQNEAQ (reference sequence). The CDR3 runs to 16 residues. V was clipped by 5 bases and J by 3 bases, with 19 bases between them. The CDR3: CASSPPAEGLYTEAFF. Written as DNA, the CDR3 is TGTGCCAGCAGCCCCCCGGCAGAAGGGCTGTACACTGAAGCTTTCTTT.

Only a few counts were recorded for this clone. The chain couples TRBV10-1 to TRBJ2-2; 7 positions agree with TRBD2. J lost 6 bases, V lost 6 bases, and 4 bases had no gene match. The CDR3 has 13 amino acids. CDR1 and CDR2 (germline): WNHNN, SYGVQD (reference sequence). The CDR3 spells CASSGLVAGELFF. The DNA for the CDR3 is TGCGCCAGCAGCGGACTAGTCGCCGGGGAGCTGTTTTTT.

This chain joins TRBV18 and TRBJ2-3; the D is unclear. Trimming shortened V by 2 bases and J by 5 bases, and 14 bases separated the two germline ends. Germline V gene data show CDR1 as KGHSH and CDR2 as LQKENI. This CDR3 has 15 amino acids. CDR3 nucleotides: TGTGCCAGCTCACCATCGGAACAGTGGGAAGATACGCAGTATTTT. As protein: CASSPSEQWEDTQYF.

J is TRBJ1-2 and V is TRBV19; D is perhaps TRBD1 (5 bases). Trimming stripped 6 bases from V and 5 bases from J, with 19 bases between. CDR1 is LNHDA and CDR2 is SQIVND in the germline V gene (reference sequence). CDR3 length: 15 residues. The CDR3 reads CASRLGGGNRYGYTF. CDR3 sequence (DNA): TGTGCCAGTAGATTGGGCGGGGGTAATCGATATGGCTACACCTTC.

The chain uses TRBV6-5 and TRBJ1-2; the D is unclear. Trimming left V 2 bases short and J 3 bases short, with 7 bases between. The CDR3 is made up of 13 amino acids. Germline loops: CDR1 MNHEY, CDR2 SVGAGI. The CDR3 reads CASSYERYYGYTF. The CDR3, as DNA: TGTGCCAGCAGTTACGAACGCTACTATGGCTACACCTTC.

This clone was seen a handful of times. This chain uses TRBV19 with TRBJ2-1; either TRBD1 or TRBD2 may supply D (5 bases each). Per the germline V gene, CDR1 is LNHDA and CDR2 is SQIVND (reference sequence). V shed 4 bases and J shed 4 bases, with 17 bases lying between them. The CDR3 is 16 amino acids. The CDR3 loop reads CASSSAGQRTYNEQFF. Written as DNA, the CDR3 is TGTGCCAGTAGTAGTGCAGGGCAACGGACTTACAATGAGCAGTTCTTC.